This T cell receptor beta chain was sequenced in a study of T cell repertoires in cytomegalovirus infection. This clonotype was seen at least ten times. The V gene end was trimmed by 5 bases and the J gene end by 12 bases; junction bases not matched to a gene: 9. This CDR3 comprises 13 residues. The germline V gene encodes CDR1 MDHEN and CDR2 SYDVKM. From the reads, TCRdb called clonotypes with MiXCR, one entry per CDR3 protein. The repertoire holds around 100,000 distinct CDR3 sequences, 15% to 20% seen once, with around 8.2% in the top ten. The receptor was isolated from a human donor in good health (CMV status not recorded). Some clones in this sample may be carry-over from other donors' samples. The rearrangement joins TRBV28 to TRBJ2-1; TRBD2 matches 8 bases. The sequenced material came from PBMCs. The CDR3 protein is CASSGRGRGAQFF. The CDR3 nucleotides are TGTGCCAGCAGTGGCCGGGGGCGGGGGGCGCAGTTCTTC.